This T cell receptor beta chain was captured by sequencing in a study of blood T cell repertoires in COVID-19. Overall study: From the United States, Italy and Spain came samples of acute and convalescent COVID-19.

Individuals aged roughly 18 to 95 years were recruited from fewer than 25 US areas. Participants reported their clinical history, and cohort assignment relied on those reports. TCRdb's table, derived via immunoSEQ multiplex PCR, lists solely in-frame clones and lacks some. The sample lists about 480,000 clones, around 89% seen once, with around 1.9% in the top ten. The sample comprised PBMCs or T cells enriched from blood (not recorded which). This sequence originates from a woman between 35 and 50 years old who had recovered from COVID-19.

The chain's CDR3 is CSVEGLAGEGVSYEQYF. The CDR3 DNA sequence: TGCAGCGTTGAGGGACTAGCGGGAGAGGGCGTCTCCTACGAGCAGTACTTC. The chain uses TRBV29-1 and TRBJ2-7; 14 bases fit TRBD2. The CDR3 is made up of 17 amino acids. V dropped 3 bases and J dropped 0; count of bases not matched to a gene: 7. Germline V CDR1 and CDR2: SQVTM, ANQGSEA.